These 21 T cell receptor beta chains came from one sample sequenced in a study of graft-versus-host responses after intestinal transplantation. These receptors have no identified antigens. Using immunoSEQ multiplex PCR, the repertoire was profiled, and TCRdb retains in-frame clones only, with some absent. The data show 40,000 to 45,000 clones, about 95% seen once. The source was unstimulated CD8+ T cells sorted from spleen or lymph node cells, collected before transplant. All receptors come from a human donor who was the organ donor for an intestinal transplant.

The V call is TRBV7-9, the J call TRBJ2-7; tentative D call: TRBD2 (5 bases). Germline V lookup: CDR1 SEHNR, CDR2 FQNEAQ (reference sequence). There are 18 residues in the CDR3. Trimming removed 5 bases from V and 0 bases from J, with 23 bases in between. The CDR3: CASSPPLDGGPYSYEQYF. The CDR3 DNA follows: TGTGCCAGCAGCCCTCCCCTGGACGGAGGTCCTTACTCCTACGAGCAGTACTTC.

This rearrangement joins TRBV13 to TRBJ2-2; TRBD2 agrees at 9 bases. J was trimmed by 1 base and V by 3 bases; bases with no gene match: 9. CDR1 is PRHDT, CDR2 FYEKMQ, per germline (reference sequence). The CDR3 extends over 18 amino acids. The CDR3 sequence is CASSFRLAVAGNTGELFF. CDR3 bases: TGTGCCAGCAGCTTCCGACTAGCGGTGGCCGGGAACACCGGGGAGCTGTTTTTT.

V and J are TRBV2 and TRBJ2-4; D gene unclear. V was shortened by 7 bases and J by 6 bases, with 16 bases between the two germline ends. The CDR3 consists of 14 residues. Germline V CDR1 and CDR2: SNHLY, FYNNEI. The CDR3: CASTHHGGTNIQYF. The CDR3 coding sequence is TGTGCCAGCACGCACCACGGCGGCACAAACATTCAGTACTTC. Filled out from reference TRBV2 and TRBJ2-4, the complete variable domain reads EPEVTQTPSHQVTQMGQEVILRCVPISNHLYFYWYRQILGQKVEFLVSFYNNEISEKSEIFDDQFSVERPDGSNFTLKIRSTKLEDSAMYFCASTHHGGTNIQYFGAGTRLSVL.

Regarding this clone: One end of the junction varies from germline; a read error may be responsible. This chain links TRBV7-7 with TRBJ2-1, with 8 bases lining up with TRBD2. The CDR3 has 15 amino acids. Germline CDR1 and CDR2: SSHAT and FNYEAQ (reference sequence). CDR3 in amino acids: CASSSGLALGHEQFF. The DNA of the CDR3 is TGTGCTAGCAGCTCAGGACTAGCTCTGGGCCATGAGCAGTTCTTC.

The chain couples TRBV9 to TRBJ2-1, with TRBD2 as a possible D gene (6 bases). The CDR3 has 17 residues. Per the germline V gene, CDR1 is SGDLS and CDR2 is YYNGEE. V was pared by 0 bases and J by 5 bases, with 18 bases between. CDR3 sequence: CASSVVSGVGLHNEQFF. CDR3 coding DNA: TGTGCCAGCAGCGTAGTGTCGGGGGTAGGGTTACACAATGAGCAGTTCTTC.

The count of this clone is one. This rearrangement joins TRBV28 to TRBJ2-1; the match to TRBD2 covers 10 bases. Trimming removed 8 bases from V and 2 bases from J; junction bases left unmatched: 3. CDR3 length equals 14 residues. CDR1 is MDHEN, CDR2 SYDVKM, per germline. The chain's CDR3 is CASQGLAAYNEQFF. The CDR3 DNA sequence: TGTGCCAGCCAAGGACTAGCGGCCTACAATGAGCAGTTCTTC.

The V call is TRBV5-4, the J call TRBJ2-5; D gene uncertain. Trimming took off 0 bases at V and 3 bases at J, with 0 bases between the two ends. CDR3 size: 11 residues. Germline lookup yields CDR1 SGHNT and CDR2 YYREEE (reference sequence). CDR3 coding DNA: TGTGCCAGCAGCTTGGAAGAGACCCAGTACTTC. Translating gives CASSLEETQYF.

The chain couples TRBV19 to TRBJ2-7, with a weak D call TRBD1 (6 bases). The CDR3 extends over 12 amino acids. Germline CDR1 LNHDA, CDR2 SQIVND (reference sequence). V gave up 6 bases and J gave up 3 bases, with 9 bases separating them. The CDR3 coding sequence is TGTGCCAGTAGCGACAGGTACTACGAGCAGTACTTC. Its translation: CASSDRYYEQYF. Using reference TRBV19 and TRBJ2-7 for the parts outside the CDR3, the full variable domain is DGGITQSPKYLFRKEGQNVTLSCEQNLNHDAMYWYRQDPGQGLRLIYYSQIVNDFQKGDIAEGYSVSREKKESFPLTVTSAQKNPTAFYLCASSDRYYEQYFGPGTRLTVT.

V gene TRBV4-1 combines with J gene TRBJ1-1; 8 nucleotides line up with TRBD1. V gave up 4 bases and J gave up 1 base; unmatched junction bases: 5. The CDR3 runs to 15 residues. Germline V gene data show CDR1 as MGHRA and CDR2 as YSYEKL. CDR3 region: CASSPSGTGNTEAFF. CDR3 sequence (DNA): TGCGCCAGCAGCCCCTCTGGGACAGGGAACACTGAAGCTTTCTTT.

This chain links TRBV6-4 with TRBJ1-2; D may be TRBD1 (5 bases). The ends were cut back, 5 bases at V and 0 bases at J, with 7 bases in the middle. Germline V CDR1 and CDR2: MRHNA, SNTAGT. The CDR3 is made up of 13 amino acids. CDR3 nucleotide sequence: TGTGCCAGCAGTCCGGACACTAACTATGGCTACACCTTC. Its protein is CASSPDTNYGYTF.

The chain carries TRBV7-9 and TRBJ2-7; D gene uncertain. CDR1 is SEHNR, CDR2 FQNEAQ, per germline (reference sequence). The CDR3 is 13 amino acids. Trimming removed 3 bases from V and 7 bases from J, with 13 bases in between. As DNA, the CDR3 is TGTGCCAGCAGCTTTTTTGTGGGGTTTGAGCAGTACTTC. Its protein product is CASSFFVGFEQYF.

The rearrangement uses TRBV7-6 and TRBJ1-1; D gene uncertain. The CDR3 sequence is 15 residues long. CDR1 and CDR2 (germline): SGHVS, FNYEAQ. V was shortened by 2 bases and J by 0 bases, with 10 bases between the two germline ends. The CDR3, as DNA: TGTGCCAGCAGCTTATATGGGTCCATGAACACTGAAGCTTTCTTT. It codes for CASSLYGSMNTEAFF.

The rearrangement links TRBV4-1 to TRBJ1-6, with a weak D call TRBD1 (6 bases). The V end lost 4 bases, the J end lost 0 bases, and 10 bases lay between the germline ends. This CDR3 has 16 residues. Germline V lookup: CDR1 MGHRA, CDR2 YSYEKL. CDR3 DNA: TGCGCCAGCAGCCGGAAGGGGGGCTCCTATAATTCACCCCTCCACTTT. Its protein is CASSRKGGSYNSPLHF.

The DNA of the CDR3 is TGTGCCAGCGGGAGCTGGACAGGGAGGGGCTACACCTTC. The encoded protein is CASGSWTGRGYTF. The chain employs TRBV2 and TRBJ1-2, with 8 nucleotides matching TRBD1. The germline V gene encodes CDR1 SNHLY and CDR2 FYNNEI. V was pared by 8 bases and J by 8 bases, with 10 bases of the junction left unmatched. The CDR3 extends over 13 amino acids.

The V gene is TRBV7-9, the J gene TRBJ2-3; 10 bases align to TRBD1. The germline gives CDR1 SEHNR, CDR2 FQNEAQ (reference sequence). Trimming took 5 bases from V and 4 from J; bases not matched to a gene: 3. The CDR3 covers 14 residues. The CDR3 loop is CASSPGQGADTQYF. The DNA for the CDR3 is TGTGCCAGCAGCCCTGGACAGGGGGCAGATACGCAGTATTTT.

Only one count was recorded for this clone. The V and J genes are TRBV29-1 and TRBJ1-5; D is undetermined. The CDR3 totals 12 residues. CDR1 SQVTM and CDR2 ANQGSEA come from the germline V gene. V lost 6 bases, J lost 6 bases, and 12 bases lay in between. The CDR3 coding sequence is TGCAGCGTGTCGAGTGGCGGTCAGCCCCAGCATTTT. Translated: CSVSSGGQPQHF.

The chain links TRBV4-1 to TRBJ2-2; no clear D. Looked up from germline, CDR1 is MGHRA and CDR2 is YSYEKL. The CDR3 is made up of 17 amino acids. Trimming took 0 bases from V and 5 from J, leaving 16 bases between them. The CDR3 sequence is CASSQDWAPTRTGELFF. Here the CDR3 DNA reads TGCGCCAGCAGCCAAGACTGGGCTCCCACCCGAACCGGGGAGCTGTTTTTT.

The chain has TRBV5-1 and TRBJ2-5; D unclear. The CDR3 sequence is 15 residues long. Germline-derived CDR1 and CDR2 are SGHRS and YFSETQ. V dropped 0 bases and J dropped 3 bases, with 12 bases sitting between them. The CDR3 DNA is TGCGCCAGCAGCTTGGGTCGACGTGGGGAAGAGACCCAGTACTTC. Translated, it gives CASSLGRRGEETQYF.

V is TRBV19 and J is TRBJ2-2; D is undetermined. The CDR3 extends over 11 amino acids. With 5 bases removed from V and 6 bases from J, the gap between germline ends came to 4 bases. Per germline, CDR1 LNHDA and CDR2 SQIVND (reference sequence). The CDR3 DNA reads TGTGCCAGTAGTTTCTCCGGGGAGCTGTTTTTT. It yields the protein CASSFSGELFF.

The rearrangement joins TRBV7-3 to TRBJ2-1, with 8 bases lining up with TRBD2. Germline lookup yields CDR1 SGHTA and CDR2 FQGTGA. The V gene end was trimmed by 3 bases and the J gene end by 4 bases; junction bases not matched to a gene: 5. CDR3 length: 15 residues. The chain's CDR3 is CASSLIAGKYNEQFF. The CDR3 region has the DNA TGTGCCAGCAGCTTGATAGCGGGAAAGTACAATGAGCAGTTCTTC.

V and J are TRBV4-3 and TRBJ1-5; D gene uncertain. Germline CDR1 LGHNA, CDR2 YSLEER. The V and J ends lost 0 bases and 2 bases respectively, with 8 bases between them. The CDR3 is 15 residues long. The chain's CDR3 is CASSQDRYGNQPQHF. The CDR3 DNA reads as TGCGCCAGCAGCCAAGATCGGTACGGCAATCAGCCCCAGCATTTT.